Listed below are T cell receptor beta chains from one sample, sequenced in a study of type 1 regulatory T cells. Their specific antigens are unknown. TCRdb re-called the reads through MiXCR, storing one row per CDR3 protein. The sample contains just under 65,000 distinct CDR3 sequences, around 49% of which appear only once. Sequenced material: cultured non-Tr1 T cells, either the whole culture or a sorted T cell fraction (not recorded which). The receptors come from a human donor in good health. CDR3s include the opening cysteine and the closing phenylalanine or tryptophan. Fields, in order: J gene, V gene, clone size, D gene, CDR3 protein. D genes are given only for firm matches. Clone size appears in some rows only: once, few, many, or a class for an expanded clone.

j_gene: TRBJ2-2; v_gene: TRBV27; abundance: NA; d_gene: TRBD2; CDR3aa: CASSLGEGRNTGELFF
j_gene: TRBJ2-3; v_gene: TRBV5-1; abundance: NA; d_gene: NA; CDR3aa: CASSLRGATDTQYF
j_gene: TRBJ2-1; v_gene: TRBV29-1; abundance: medium-sized; d_gene: NA; CDR3aa: CSVEGFAGASYNEQFF
j_gene: TRBJ1-4; v_gene: TRBV7-9; abundance: NA; d_gene: NA; CDR3aa: CASSSQGHNEKLFF
j_gene: TRBJ2-5; v_gene: TRBV7-9; abundance: NA; d_gene: TRBD2; CDR3aa: CASVAGRQETQYF
j_gene: TRBJ1-1; v_gene: TRBV20-1; abundance: NA; d_gene: NA; CDR3aa: CSARDRVSGNTEAFF
j_gene: TRBJ1-1; v_gene: TRBV7-9; abundance: NA; d_gene: TRBD1; CDR3aa: CASSTQGGTEAFF
j_gene: TRBJ2-7; v_gene: TRBV5-6; abundance: NA; d_gene: TRBD1; CDR3aa: CASSPTGTDVTYEQYF
j_gene: TRBJ2-7; v_gene: TRBV20-1; abundance: NA; d_gene: TRBD2; CDR3aa: CSARILGLAGASDYEQYF
j_gene: TRBJ2-1; v_gene: TRBV19; abundance: once; d_gene: NA; CDR3aa: CASSITTYGNEQFF
j_gene: TRBJ1-5; v_gene: TRBV19; abundance: few; d_gene: NA; CDR3aa: CASSIVSAGSQPQHF
j_gene: TRBJ1-4; v_gene: TRBV19; abundance: NA; d_gene: NA; CDR3aa: CASSADSLGDEKLFF
j_gene: TRBJ1-2; v_gene: TRBV30; abundance: NA; d_gene: NA; CDR3aa: CASDRDTSNYGYTF
j_gene: TRBJ2-2; v_gene: TRBV9; abundance: NA; d_gene: TRBD1; CDR3aa: CASSITTGATGELFF
j_gene: TRBJ2-7; v_gene: TRBV20-1; abundance: NA; d_gene: TRBD1; CDR3aa: CSAEPQDRDYEQYF
j_gene: TRBJ1-5; v_gene: TRBV20-1; abundance: NA; d_gene: NA; CDR3aa: CSARASSNQPQHF
j_gene: TRBJ1-5; v_gene: TRBV2; abundance: NA; d_gene: TRBD1; CDR3aa: CASRPGQVSNQPQHF
j_gene: TRBJ2-7; v_gene: TRBV7-2; abundance: NA; d_gene: NA; CDR3aa: CASSPSGNEQYF
j_gene: TRBJ1-1; v_gene: TRBV20-1; abundance: once; d_gene: NA; CDR3aa: CSARAPTGTRYGRAEAFF
j_gene: TRBJ2-7; v_gene: TRBV18; abundance: few; d_gene: NA; CDR3aa: CASSRTGPDDEQYF
j_gene: TRBJ1-1; v_gene: TRBV29-1; abundance: NA; d_gene: TRBD1; CDR3aa: CSVDRPMTGGAFF
j_gene: TRBJ2-3; v_gene: TRBV2; abundance: NA; d_gene: TRBD2; CDR3aa: CASSKRGATDTQYF
j_gene: TRBJ2-6; v_gene: TRBV6-1; abundance: NA; d_gene: NA; CDR3aa: CASGRTGRLNSGANVLTF
j_gene: TRBJ2-5; v_gene: TRBV3-1; abundance: few; d_gene: TRBD2; CDR3aa: CASTYSGGQETQYF
j_gene: TRBJ1-5; v_gene: TRBV6-1; abundance: NA; d_gene: NA; CDR3aa: CASSERVWYSNQPQHF
j_gene: TRBJ2-1; v_gene: TRBV6-1; abundance: few; d_gene: NA; CDR3aa: CASTIILATHEQFF